Presented here are 14 T cell receptor beta chains from one specimen sequenced in a study of shared clonotypes between healthy human individuals. Assay: immunoSEQ multiplex PCR; the TCRdb copy retains only in-frame clones and omits some. The table has 2 million to 3 million clones, just over 90% seen once. Source material: naive CD4+ T cells sorted from blood. The subset denotes: CD45RA+ positively selected. Source of these receptors: a man aged 18 to 29 in good health.

V and J are TRBV5-5 and TRBJ2-1, with 7 bases lining up with TRBD2. Looked up from germline, CDR1 is SGHKS and CDR2 is YYEKEE (reference sequence). The CDR3 is 19 residues long. V dropped 2 bases and J dropped 0; count of bases not matched to a gene: 14. CDR3 in amino acids: CASSFIAGSFTGSYNEQFF. CDR3 nucleotides: TGTGCCAGCAGCTTTATAGCGGGTTCATTTACCGGCTCCTACAATGAGCAGTTCTTC.

The V and J genes are TRBV5-4 and TRBJ2-1; D unresolved. Per the germline V gene, CDR1 is SGHNT and CDR2 is YYREEE (reference sequence). Trimming left V 4 bases short and J 0 bases short, with 17 bases between. This CDR3 has 17 amino acids. The CDR3 DNA follows: TGTGCCAGCAGCCCCCAACTGGACCTGAGCTCCTACAATGAGCAGTTCTTC. It specifies CASSPQLDLSSYNEQFF.

The chain links TRBV2 to TRBJ2-1, with a tentative D call TRBD2 (5 bases). Germline V gene lookup returns CDR1 SNHLY and CDR2 FYNNEI. This CDR3 contains 11 residues. V lost 7 bases and J lost 9, with 10 bases in between. CDR3 sequence reads: CASILAVEQFF. The CDR3 DNA follows: TGTGCCAGCATTCTAGCAGTTGAGCAGTTCTTC.

V usage is TRBV19 and J usage is TRBJ2-5; D is unclear. The CDR3 contains 14 residues. Germline CDR1 is LNHDA and CDR2 is SQIVND (reference sequence). Deletions cut 5 bases from V and 5 bases from J, with 15 bases between. CDR3 sequence (DNA): TGTGCCAGTAGTCCTAGACGAGATAGGGAGACCCAGTACTTC. Translated, it gives CASSPRRDRETQYF.

Regarding this clone: Other nucleotide sequences from this sample produce the same CDR3. The chain combines TRBV10-3 with TRBJ1-5; D may be TRBD1 (5 bases). V lost 0 bases, J lost 2 bases, and 8 bases lay in between. The CDR3 has 15 amino acids. CDR1 and CDR2 (germline): ENHRY, SYGVKD. CDR3 protein: CAISESGGGNQPQHF. CDR3 in DNA: TGTGCCATCAGTGAGTCAGGAGGGGGCAATCAGCCCCAGCATTTT.

The CDR3 loop reads CASSPSGPNVLTF. CDR3 sequence (DNA): TGTGCCAGCTCACCATCGGGGCCCAACGTCCTGACTTTC. V is TRBV18 and J is TRBJ2-6; D is tentatively TRBD1 or TRBD2 (5 bases each). The CDR3 totals 13 residues. The V end was cut by 2 bases, the J end by 8 bases, with 7 bases between. The germline gives CDR1 KGHSH, CDR2 LQKENI.

V is TRBV5-1 and J is TRBJ1-1; D is ambiguous. There are 14 residues in the CDR3. The germline gives CDR1 SGHRS, CDR2 YFSETQ. Trimming removed 5 bases at V and 4 bases at J, with 15 bases between. CDR3 region: CASRYRGESTEAFF. Written as DNA, the CDR3 is TGCGCCAGCAGGTATAGAGGAGAGTCCACTGAAGCTTTCTTT. The full variable domain, completed using reference TRBV5-1 and TRBJ1-1, is KAGVTQTPRYLIKTRGQQVTLSCSPISGHRSVSWYQQTPGQGLQFLFEYFSETQRNKGNFPGRFSGRQFSNSRSEMNVSTLELGDSALYLCASRYRGESTEAFFGQGTRLTVV.

Remarks on this clone: The junction does not match germline at one end; this may be a read error. The rearrangement uses TRBV7-7 and TRBJ2-3; tentative D call: TRBD1 (5 bases). Germline CDR1 reads SSHAT; CDR2 reads FNYEAQ (reference sequence). The length of the CDR3 is 13 residues. CDR3 DNA sequence: TGTGCTAGCAGCTTCGGACACACAGATACGCAGTATTTT. It yields the protein CASSFGHTDTQYF. Filled out from reference TRBV7-7 and TRBJ2-3, the complete variable domain reads GAGVSQSPRYKVTKRGQDVTLRCDPISSHATLYWYQQALGQGPEFLTYFNYEAQPDKSGLPSDRFSAERPEGSISTLTIQRTEQRDSAMYRCASSFGHTDTQYFGPGTRLTVL.

The chain joins TRBV6-1 to TRBJ2-7; TRBD1 might be the D (6 bases). This CDR3 is built from 14 residues. V was trimmed by 5 bases and J by 3 bases, leaving 14 bases between them. The V gene's germline CDR1 is MNHNS and CDR2 SASEGT. Here the CDR3 DNA reads TGTGCCAGCAGTCCGGCTTTGACAGGCTACGAGCAGTACTTC. Translated, it gives CASSPALTGYEQYF.

This clone was found a few times. The chain couples TRBV28 to TRBJ1-4; D gene unclear. Germline V gives CDR1 MDHEN, CDR2 SYDVKM. The CDR3 sequence is 15 residues long. V was trimmed by 6 bases and J by 2 bases, leaving 13 bases between them. CDR3 in DNA: TGTGCCAGCAGCCGCCCCCCTGGCACTAATGAAAAACTGTTTTTT. The encoded protein is CASSRPPGTNEKLFF.

The rearrangement uses TRBV5-5 and TRBJ2-7; 9 bases are shared with TRBD1. With V trimmed by 3 bases and J by 6 bases, 4 bases remained unmatched. CDR1 and CDR2 (germline): SGHKS, YYEKEE (reference sequence). The CDR3 spans 13 residues. The CDR3 is CASSYTGGGEQYF. CDR3 bases: TGTGCCAGCAGCTATACAGGGGGCGGCGAGCAGTACTTC.

This clone appeared once. V usage is TRBV10-3 and J usage is TRBJ2-7; tentative D call: TRBD2 (5 bases). Trimming shortened V by 4 bases and J by 4 bases, and 14 bases separated the two germline ends. Germline V gene data show CDR1 as ENHRY and CDR2 as SYGVKD. The CDR3 runs 14 residues. The CDR3 DNA sequence: TGTGCCATCAGTGTAGGTCTGGGGAGATACGAGCAGTACTTC. Translation gives CAISVGLGRYEQYF.

The rearrangement links TRBV5-1 to TRBJ1-5; 8 bases are a match to TRBD1. The CDR3 totals 15 residues. J gave up 7 bases and V 4 bases, and 10 bases lay outside the gene matches. CDR1 SGHRS and CDR2 YFSETQ come from the germline V gene. The CDR3 bases are TGCGCCAGCAGCACGACAGGGGCCCAAGGCCAGCCCCAGCATTTT. It is translated as CASSTTGAQGQPQHF.

The CDR3 spells CASSATSGTDTQYF. CDR3 DNA sequence: TGTGCCAGCAGTGCGACTAGCGGGACAGATACGCAGTATTTT. J is TRBJ2-3 and V is TRBV25-1; 10 nucleotides agree with TRBD2. The CDR3 sequence is 14 residues long. The junction had 1 base not matched to a gene; V was cut back by 4 bases and J by 3 bases. The germline V gene encodes CDR1 MGHDK and CDR2 SYGVNS. Full variable domain (missing parts from reference TRBV25-1 and TRBJ2-3): EADIYQTPRYLVIGTGKKITLECSQTMGHDKMYWYQQDPGMELHLIHYSYGVNSTEKGDLSSESTVSRIRTEHFPLTLESARPSHTSQYLCASSATSGTDTQYFGPGTRLTVL.